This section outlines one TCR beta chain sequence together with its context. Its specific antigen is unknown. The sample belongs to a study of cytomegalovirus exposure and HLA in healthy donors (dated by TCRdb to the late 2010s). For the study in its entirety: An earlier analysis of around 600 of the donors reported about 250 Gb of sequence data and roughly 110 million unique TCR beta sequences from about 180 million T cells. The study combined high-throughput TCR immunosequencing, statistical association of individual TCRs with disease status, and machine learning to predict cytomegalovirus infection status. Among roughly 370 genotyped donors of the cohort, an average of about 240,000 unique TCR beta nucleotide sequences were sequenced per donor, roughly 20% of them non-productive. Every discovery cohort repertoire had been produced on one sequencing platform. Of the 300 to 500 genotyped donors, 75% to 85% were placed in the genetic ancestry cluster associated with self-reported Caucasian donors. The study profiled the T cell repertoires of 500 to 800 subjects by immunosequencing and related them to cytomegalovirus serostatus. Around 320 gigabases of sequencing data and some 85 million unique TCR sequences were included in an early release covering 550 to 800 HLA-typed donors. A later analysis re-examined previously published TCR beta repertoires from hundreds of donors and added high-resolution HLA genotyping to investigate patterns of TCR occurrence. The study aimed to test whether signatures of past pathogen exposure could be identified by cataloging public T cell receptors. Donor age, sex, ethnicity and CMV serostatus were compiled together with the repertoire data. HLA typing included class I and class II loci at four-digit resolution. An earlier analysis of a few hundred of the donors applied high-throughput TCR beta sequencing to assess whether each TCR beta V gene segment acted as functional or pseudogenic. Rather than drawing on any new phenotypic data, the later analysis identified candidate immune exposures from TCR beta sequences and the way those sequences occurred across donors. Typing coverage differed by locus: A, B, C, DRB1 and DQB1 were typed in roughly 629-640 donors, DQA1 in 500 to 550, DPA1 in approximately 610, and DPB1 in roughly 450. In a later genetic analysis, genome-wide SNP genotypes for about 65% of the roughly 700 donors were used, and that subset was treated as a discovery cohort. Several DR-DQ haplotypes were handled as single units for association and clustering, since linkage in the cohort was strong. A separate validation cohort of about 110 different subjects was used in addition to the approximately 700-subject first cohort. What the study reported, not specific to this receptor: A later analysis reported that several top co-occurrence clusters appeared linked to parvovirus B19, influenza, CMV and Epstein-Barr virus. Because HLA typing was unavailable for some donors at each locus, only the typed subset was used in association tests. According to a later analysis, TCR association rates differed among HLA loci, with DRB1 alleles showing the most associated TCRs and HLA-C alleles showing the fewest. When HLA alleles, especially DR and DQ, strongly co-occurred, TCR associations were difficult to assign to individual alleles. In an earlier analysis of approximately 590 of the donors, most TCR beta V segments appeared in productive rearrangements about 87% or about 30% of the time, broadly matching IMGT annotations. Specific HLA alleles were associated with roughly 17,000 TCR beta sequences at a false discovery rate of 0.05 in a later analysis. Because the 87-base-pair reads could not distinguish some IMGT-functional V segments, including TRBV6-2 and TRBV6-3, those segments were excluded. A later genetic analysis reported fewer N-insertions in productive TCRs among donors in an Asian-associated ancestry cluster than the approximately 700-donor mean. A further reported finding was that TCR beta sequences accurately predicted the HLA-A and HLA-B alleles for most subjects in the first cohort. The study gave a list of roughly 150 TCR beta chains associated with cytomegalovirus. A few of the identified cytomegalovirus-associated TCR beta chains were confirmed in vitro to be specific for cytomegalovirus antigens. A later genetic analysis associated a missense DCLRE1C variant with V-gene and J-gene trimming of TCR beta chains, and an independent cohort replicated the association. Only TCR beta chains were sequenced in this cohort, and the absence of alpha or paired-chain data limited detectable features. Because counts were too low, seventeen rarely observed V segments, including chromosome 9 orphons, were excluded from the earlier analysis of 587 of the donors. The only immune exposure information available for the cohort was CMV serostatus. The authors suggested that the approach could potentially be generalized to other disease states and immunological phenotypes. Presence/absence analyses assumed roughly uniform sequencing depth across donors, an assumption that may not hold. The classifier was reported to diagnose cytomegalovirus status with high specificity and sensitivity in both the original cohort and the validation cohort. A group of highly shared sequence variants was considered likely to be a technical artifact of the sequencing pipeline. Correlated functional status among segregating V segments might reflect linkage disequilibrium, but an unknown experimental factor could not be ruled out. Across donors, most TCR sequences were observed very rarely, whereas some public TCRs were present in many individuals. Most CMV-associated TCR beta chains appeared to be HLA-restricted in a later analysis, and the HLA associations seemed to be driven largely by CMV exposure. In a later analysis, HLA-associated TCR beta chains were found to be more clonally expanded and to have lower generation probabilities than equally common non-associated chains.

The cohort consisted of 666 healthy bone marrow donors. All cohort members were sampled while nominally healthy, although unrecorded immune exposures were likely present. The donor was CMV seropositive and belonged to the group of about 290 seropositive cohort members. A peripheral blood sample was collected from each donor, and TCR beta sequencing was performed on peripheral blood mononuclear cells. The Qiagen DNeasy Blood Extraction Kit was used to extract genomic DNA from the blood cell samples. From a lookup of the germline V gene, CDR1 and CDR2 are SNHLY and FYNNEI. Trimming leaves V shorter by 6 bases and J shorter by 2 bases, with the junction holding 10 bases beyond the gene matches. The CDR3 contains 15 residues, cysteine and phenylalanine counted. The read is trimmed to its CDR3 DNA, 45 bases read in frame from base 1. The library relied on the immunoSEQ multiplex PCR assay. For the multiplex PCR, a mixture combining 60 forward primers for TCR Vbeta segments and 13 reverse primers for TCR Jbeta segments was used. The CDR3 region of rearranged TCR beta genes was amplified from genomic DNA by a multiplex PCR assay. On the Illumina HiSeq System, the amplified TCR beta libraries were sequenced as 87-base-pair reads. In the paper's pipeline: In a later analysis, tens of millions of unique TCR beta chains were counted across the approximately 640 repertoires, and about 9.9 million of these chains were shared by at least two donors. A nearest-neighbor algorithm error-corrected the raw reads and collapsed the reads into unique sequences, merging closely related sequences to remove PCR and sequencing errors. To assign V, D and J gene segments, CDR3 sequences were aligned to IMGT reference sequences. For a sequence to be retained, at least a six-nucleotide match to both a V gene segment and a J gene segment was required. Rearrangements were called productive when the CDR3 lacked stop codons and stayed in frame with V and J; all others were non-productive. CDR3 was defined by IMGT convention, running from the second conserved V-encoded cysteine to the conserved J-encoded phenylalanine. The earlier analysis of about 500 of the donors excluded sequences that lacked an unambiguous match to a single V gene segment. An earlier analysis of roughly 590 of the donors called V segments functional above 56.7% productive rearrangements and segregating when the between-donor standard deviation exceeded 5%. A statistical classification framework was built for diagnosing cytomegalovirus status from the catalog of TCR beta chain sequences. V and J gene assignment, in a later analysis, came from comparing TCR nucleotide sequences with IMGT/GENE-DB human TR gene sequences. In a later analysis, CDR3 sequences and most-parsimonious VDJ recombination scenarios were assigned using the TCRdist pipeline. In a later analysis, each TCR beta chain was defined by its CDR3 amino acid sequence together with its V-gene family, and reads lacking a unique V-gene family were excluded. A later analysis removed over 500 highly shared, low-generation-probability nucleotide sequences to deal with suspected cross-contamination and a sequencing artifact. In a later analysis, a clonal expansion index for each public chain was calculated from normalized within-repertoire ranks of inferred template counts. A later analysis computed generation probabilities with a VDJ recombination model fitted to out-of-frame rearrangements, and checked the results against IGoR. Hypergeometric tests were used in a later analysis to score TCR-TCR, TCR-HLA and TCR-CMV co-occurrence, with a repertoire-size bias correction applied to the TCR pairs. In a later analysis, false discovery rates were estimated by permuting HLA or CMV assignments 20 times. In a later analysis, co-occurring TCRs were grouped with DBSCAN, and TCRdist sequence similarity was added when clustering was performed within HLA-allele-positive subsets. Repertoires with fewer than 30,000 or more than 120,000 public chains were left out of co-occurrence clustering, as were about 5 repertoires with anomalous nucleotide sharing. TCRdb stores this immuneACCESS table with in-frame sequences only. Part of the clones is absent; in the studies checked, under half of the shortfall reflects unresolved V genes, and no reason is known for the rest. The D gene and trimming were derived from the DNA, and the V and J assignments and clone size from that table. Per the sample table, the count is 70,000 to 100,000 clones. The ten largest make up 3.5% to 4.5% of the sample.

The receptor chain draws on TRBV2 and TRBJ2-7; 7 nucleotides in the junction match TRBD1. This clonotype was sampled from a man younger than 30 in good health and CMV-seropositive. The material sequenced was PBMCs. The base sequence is TGTGCCAGCAGACGTACAGGGGTCCCAACCTACGAGCAGTACTTC. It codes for CASRRTGVPTYEQYF. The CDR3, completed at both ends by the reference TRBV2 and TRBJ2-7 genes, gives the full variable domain EPEVTQTPSHQVTQMGQEVILRCVPISNHLYFYWYRQILGQKVEFLVSFYNNEISEKSEIFDDQFSVERPDGSNFTLKIRSTKLEDSAMYFCASRRTGVPTYEQYFGPGTRLTVT.